The 23 T cell receptor beta chains below were found in one sample sequenced in a study of T cell repertoires in aging, cancer and after chemotherapy. Multiplex touch-down PCR with TRB-A/B primers amplified rearranged V-D-J TRB sequences. In TCRdb, the multiplex PCR reads were re-called with MiXCR into one record per CDR3 protein. The data contain roughly 10,000 distinct CDR3 sequences, under 30% of them singletons. Amplification of TCR beta used genomic DNA extracted from peripheral blood. The sample taken for sequencing was blood. The receptors here all came from a human donor in good health.

This sequence joins TRBV24-1 and TRBJ2-3, with 11 bases fitting TRBD1. After removal of 9 bases from V and 8 bases from J, the junction contained 6 bases not matched to a gene. The CDR3 loop spans 13 amino acids. Germline V gene lookup returns CDR1 KGHDR and CDR2 SFDVKD. CDR3 coding DNA: TGTGCCACCGGGACAGGGGGGGGAGGTACGCAGTATTTT. Encoded protein: CATGTGGGGTQYF.

The rearrangement links TRBV20-1 to TRBJ2-4; 11 nucleotides agree with TRBD2. CDR3 size: 17 residues. The V segment lost 0 bases and the J segment 3 bases; nucleotides outside the gene matches: 7. Germline V lookup: CDR1 DFQATT, CDR2 SNEGSKA (reference sequence). The CDR3 DNA sequence: TGCAGTGCTAGAGACCTACTAGCGGGAGAGGTCAAAAACATTCAGTACTTC. Its protein product is CSARDLLAGEVKNIQYF.

This clonotype has more than one count but fewer than ten. V is TRBV6-5 and J is TRBJ1-5; D gene unclear. V was cut by 6 bases and J by 2 bases, with 14 bases left in between. From germline, CDR1 is MNHEY and CDR2 SVGAGI. The CDR3 is 15 amino acids. The CDR3 spells CASRSNQWGNQPQHF. The CDR3 DNA is TGTGCCAGCAGATCCAATCAGTGGGGCAATCAGCCCCAGCATTTT.

This clonotype is termed medium-sized. The chain joins TRBV7-9 to TRBJ2-3; 8 bases align to TRBD2. The junction had 5 bases not matched to a gene; V was cut back by 2 bases and J by 1 base. Germline V CDR1 and CDR2: SEHNR, FQNEAQ (reference sequence). The CDR3 has 16 residues. CDR3 bases: TGTGCCAGCAGCTTAACCGGGACTAGGGGCACAGATACGCAGTATTTT. Translation: CASSLTGTRGTDTQYF.

CDR3 DNA: TGTGCCAGCACTGGACAGGGTACCGGGGAGCTGTTTTTT. This translates into CASTGQGTGELFF. The chain has TRBV25-1 and TRBJ2-2; 8 bases fit TRBD1. Germline lookup yields CDR1 MGHDK and CDR2 SYGVNS. V dropped 7 bases and J dropped 5; count of bases not matched to a gene: 3. This CDR3 contains 13 residues.

This rearrangement joins TRBV9 to TRBJ2-1; no firm D call. Between the trimmed V and J ends, which lost 0 bases and 10 bases, there was a span of 8 bases. This CDR3 region has 12 residues. The germline V gene has CDR1 SGDLS and CDR2 YYNGEE. Here the CDR3 DNA reads TGTGCCAGCAGCGTAGTAAGGCAAGAGCAGTTCTTC. It codes for CASSVVRQEQFF. The full variable domain, with the rest looked up from reference TRBV9 and TRBJ2-1, is DSGVTQTPKHLITATGQRVTLRCSPRSGDLSVYWYQQSLDQGLQFLIQYYNGEERAKGNILERFSAQQFPDLHSELNLSSLELGDSALYFCASSVVRQEQFFGPGTRLTVL.

The chain uses TRBV21-1 and TRBJ2-1; the D call of TRBD1 is as the table states it, not checked on the DNA. TRBV21-1 is a documented pseudogene. The CDR3 extends over 17 amino acids. The CDR3 DNA follows: TGTGCCAGCAGACTCTGCTCGTGTACAGGGGGTTACAATGAGCAGTTCTTC. Translating it yields CASRLCSCTGGYNEQFF.

On this clonotype: With a much larger clone just one base away, this may be a read error. The rearrangement links TRBV5-6 to TRBJ1-3, with TRBD1 identical over 7 bases. Trimming took 8 bases from V and 4 from J; bases not matched to a gene: 15. Germline assignment: CDR1 SGHDT and CDR2 YYEEEE. This CDR3 is built from 16 residues. The CDR3 sequence: CARSPRQGYAGNTIYF. The CDR3, as DNA: TGTGCCAGAAGCCCGCGACAGGGATATGCCGGAAACACCATATATTTT.

This sequence joins TRBV6-6 and TRBJ2-1; 14 bases are a match to TRBD2. The CDR3 runs to 14 residues. Germline lookup yields CDR1 MNHNY and CDR2 SVGAGI (reference sequence). The trim removed 6 bases at V and 9 bases at J, leaving 4 bases unmatched. CDR3 DNA: TGTGCCAGCAGCGGGACTAGCGGGAGTGGTGAGCAGTTCTTC. Translating it yields CASSGTSGSGEQFF.

By its share, this clonotype is medium-sized (0.01 to 0.1%). This chain connects TRBV19 to TRBJ2-3; TRBD2 matches 14 bases. The CDR3 is 20 residues long. Germline trimming cut 4 bases from V and 3 bases from J; bases unmatched to any gene: 15. The germline V gene encodes CDR1 LNHDA and CDR2 SQIVND (reference sequence). CDR3 bases: TGTGCCAGTAGTACCGAATACCGACTAGCGGGAGGGGAGGAGACAGATACGCAGTATTTT. Amino acid sequence: CASSTEYRLAGGEETDTQYF.

On this clonotype itself: The junction departs from germline at one end; a sequencing error may be responsible. CDR3 in DNA: TGTGCCAGCAGTTACCCAGGACTAGCGGGAGATGCCCTATTCTATGAGCAGATCTTC. Its protein product is CASSYPGLAGDALFYEQIF. This chain links TRBV6-5 with TRBJ2-1, with 13 nucleotides matching TRBD2. Germline-derived CDR1 and CDR2 are MNHEY and SVGAGI. The CDR3 covers 19 residues.

The chain uses TRBV28 and TRBJ1-2, with 9 bases fitting TRBD1. Looked up from germline, CDR1 is MDHEN and CDR2 is SYDVKM. V trimming: 5 bases; J trimming: 4 bases; junction bases outside the gene matches: 5. The CDR3 has 14 residues. The CDR3 spells CASSAQGAGYGYTF. As DNA, the CDR3 is TGTGCCAGCAGTGCACAGGGGGCGGGCTATGGCTACACCTTC.

This clonotype was recorded a few times. V and J are TRBV18 and TRBJ1-2; no clear D gene. The length of the CDR3 is 16 residues. CDR1 is KGHSH and CDR2 is LQKENI in the germline V gene. The V and J ends lost 3 bases and 4 bases respectively, with 18 bases between them. Here the CDR3 reads CASSPSTLWYVYGYTF. CDR3 in DNA: TGTGCCAGCTCACCTTCGACCCTATGGTACGTCTATGGCTACACCTTC.

The chain employs TRBV20-1 and TRBJ1-5; the D is unclear. Trimming cost V 0 bases and J 1 base, with 10 bases left between them. Germline values: CDR1 DFQATT, CDR2 SNEGSKA (reference sequence). The CDR3 extends over 15 amino acids. The CDR3 region has the DNA TGCAGTGCTAGAGATCGGGGTGGGAGCAATCAGCCCCAGCATTTT. This gives the protein CSARDRGGSNQPQHF.

This chain uses TRBV5-4 with TRBJ2-3; D is unresolved. Trimming took off 0 bases at V and 4 bases at J, with 9 bases between the two ends. Germline CDR1 reads SGHNT; CDR2 reads YYREEE (reference sequence). The CDR3 runs 14 residues. Here the CDR3 reads CASSLVSVADTQYF. The CDR3 DNA reads as TGTGCCAGCAGCTTGGTGTCAGTGGCAGATACGCAGTATTTT.

In this sample, this clonotype turned up a few times. This rearrangement joins TRBV10-3 to TRBJ1-1, with D possibly TRBD1 on 5 matching bases. The CDR3 consists of 15 residues. Trimming cost V 3 bases and J 3 bases, with 14 bases left between them. Germline V gene data show CDR1 as ENHRY and CDR2 as SYGVKD. This CDR3 is CAISDRGQGDTEAFF. The DNA for the CDR3 is TGTGCCATCAGTGATAGAGGGCAGGGTGACACTGAAGCTTTCTTT.

This clonotype appeared a few times. The chain uses TRBV28 and TRBJ2-1; TRBD2 matches at 7 bases. Trimming cost V 6 bases and J 7 bases; bases outside gene matches: 15. The CDR3 covers 16 residues. Per germline, CDR1 MDHEN and CDR2 SYDVKM. In nucleotides, the CDR3 is TGTGCCAGCAGCTACCCCCGGGCGGGAGAACGTAATGAGCAGTTCTTC. Amino acids: CASSYPRAGERNEQFF.

This clonotype appeared a few times. The J gene is TRBJ2-1, the V gene TRBV12-3 or TRBV12-4; D is possibly TRBD1 (6 bases). V was trimmed by 3 bases and J by 1 base, leaving 10 bases between them. CDR3 length: 15 residues. The CDR3: CASSFGTRSYNEQFF. The CDR3 DNA reads as TGTGCCAGCAGTTTTGGGACAAGATCCTACAATGAGCAGTTCTTC.

This chain uses TRBV4-1 with TRBJ1-1; tentative D call: TRBD1 (6 bases). The ends were cut back, 1 base at V and 6 bases at J, with 15 bases in the middle. The CDR3 has 15 amino acids. From germline, CDR1 is MGHRA and CDR2 YSYEKL. For the CDR3, the DNA is TGCGCCAGCAGCCAAGGTGTGCAGGGGAGGGCTGAAGCTTTCTTT. Translation gives CASSQGVQGRAEAFF.

In its sample, this clonotype is medium-sized (0.01 to 0.1%). The chain employs TRBV12-3 or TRBV12-4 and TRBJ2-7, with TRBD2 as a possible D gene (5 bases). Trimming stripped 3 bases from V and 4 bases from J, with 16 bases between. The CDR3 contains 15 residues. CDR3 sequence (DNA): TGTGCCAGCAGTTTTGGGTATAGCGCACCGTACGAGCAGTACTTC. Its protein product is CASSFGYSAPYEQYF.

This clonotype was seen a handful of times. V is TRBV11-2 and J is TRBJ1-2; D perhaps matches TRBD1 (5 bases). Germline V CDR1 and CDR2: SGHAT, FQNNGV. This CDR3 has 15 residues. V lost 4 bases and J 7 bases, leaving 19 bases between the germline ends. CDR3 protein: CASSSHRRGGGGYTF. The CDR3 DNA reads TGTGCCAGCAGCTCGCACCGGCGAGGTGGGGGTGGCTACACCTTC.

This sequence joins TRBV18 and TRBJ2-7, with D possibly TRBD1 on 5 matching bases. This CDR3 region has 14 residues. Germline CDR1 is KGHSH and CDR2 is LQKENI. Trimming took off 5 bases at V and 5 bases at J, with 16 bases between the two ends. The chain's CDR3 is CASSATGGLNEQYF. The CDR3 DNA is TGTGCCAGCTCAGCTACAGGTGGTTTAAACGAGCAGTACTTC.

This clonotype is labeled as medium-sized. The CDR3 spells CAWSVGSGNEQYF. The CDR3 DNA is TGTGCCTGGAGTGTAGGGTCGGGTAACGAGCAGTACTTC. This chain uses TRBV30 with TRBJ2-7, with unresolved D. The CDR3 is 13 residues long. Trimming cost V 0 bases and J 5 bases, with 11 bases left between them. CDR1 GTSNPN and CDR2 SVGIG come from the germline V gene (reference sequence).